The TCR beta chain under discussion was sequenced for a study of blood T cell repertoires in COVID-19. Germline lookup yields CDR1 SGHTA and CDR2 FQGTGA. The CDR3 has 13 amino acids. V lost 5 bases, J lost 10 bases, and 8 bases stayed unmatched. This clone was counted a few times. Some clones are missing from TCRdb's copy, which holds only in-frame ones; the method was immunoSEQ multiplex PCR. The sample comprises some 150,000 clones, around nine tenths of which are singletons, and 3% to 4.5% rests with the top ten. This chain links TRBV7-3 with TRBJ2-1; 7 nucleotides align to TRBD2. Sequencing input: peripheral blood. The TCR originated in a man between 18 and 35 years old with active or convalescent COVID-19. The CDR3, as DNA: TGTGCCAGCAGCATTCCCCCAGCGGGAGAGCAGTTCTTC. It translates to CASSIPPAGEQFF.